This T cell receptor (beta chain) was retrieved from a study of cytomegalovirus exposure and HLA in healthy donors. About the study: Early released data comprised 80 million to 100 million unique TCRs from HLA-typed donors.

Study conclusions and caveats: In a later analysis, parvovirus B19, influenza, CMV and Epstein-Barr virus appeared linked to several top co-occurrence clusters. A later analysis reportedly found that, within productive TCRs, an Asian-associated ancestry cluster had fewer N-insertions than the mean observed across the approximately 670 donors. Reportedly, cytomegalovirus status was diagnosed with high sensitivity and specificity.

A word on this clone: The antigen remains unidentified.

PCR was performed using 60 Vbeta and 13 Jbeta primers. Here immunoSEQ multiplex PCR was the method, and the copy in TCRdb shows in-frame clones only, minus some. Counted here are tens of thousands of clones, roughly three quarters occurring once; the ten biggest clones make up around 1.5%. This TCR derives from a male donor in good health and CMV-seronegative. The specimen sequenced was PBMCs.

The CDR3 spells CASSQDNREGDTIYF. The CDR3 nucleotides read TGCGCCAGCAGCCAAGATAACAGGGAGGGGGACACCATATATTTT. The rearrangement links TRBV4-3 to TRBJ1-3, with TRBD1 as a possible D gene (6 bases). CDR3 length equals 15 residues. The germline V gene encodes CDR1 LGHNA and CDR2 YSLEER. Trimming shortened V by 0 bases and J by 8 bases, and 14 bases separated the two germline ends.